This T cell receptor beta chain derives from a study of response to subunit inactivated influenza vaccine. Trimming left V 2 bases short and J 4 bases short, with 8 bases between. The CDR3 totals 13 residues. Looked up from germline, CDR1 is SGHTA and CDR2 is FQGNSA. One entry per CDR3 protein, called by TCRdb with MiXCR from the RT-PCR reads. The repertoire holds hundreds of thousands of distinct CDR3 sequences, with about 10% as singletons. These same data were also listed under a study on T cells expressing NK-cell markers. According to that study: TCR beta libraries carry UMIs added by 5'RACE template switching.

The gene calls are TRBV7-2 and TRBJ1-1; D gene unclear. This sequence originates from a man aged 50 to 60 who received an inactivated influenza vaccine. Sequences were derived from PBMCs from blood, sampled on the day of vaccination. DNA of the CDR3: TGTGCCAGCAGCTTACCGAGCATCACTGAAGCTTTCTTT. This codes for CASSLPSITEAFF.